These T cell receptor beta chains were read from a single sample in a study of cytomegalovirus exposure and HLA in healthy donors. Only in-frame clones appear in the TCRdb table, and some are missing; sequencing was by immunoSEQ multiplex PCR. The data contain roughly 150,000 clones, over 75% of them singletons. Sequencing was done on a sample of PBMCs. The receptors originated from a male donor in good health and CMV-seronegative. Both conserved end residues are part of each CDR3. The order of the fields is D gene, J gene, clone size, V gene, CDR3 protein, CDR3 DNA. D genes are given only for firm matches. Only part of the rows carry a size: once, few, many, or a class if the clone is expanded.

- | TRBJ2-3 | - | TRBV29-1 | CSVEDRDTSTDTQYF | TGCAGCGTTGAAGACCGGGACACTAGCACAGATACGCAGTATTTT
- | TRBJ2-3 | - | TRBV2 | CASSERRELTDTQYF | TGTGCCAGCAGTGAAAGGCGGGAACTCACAGATACGCAGTATTTT
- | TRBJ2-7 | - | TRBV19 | CASSPHPYEQYF | TGTGCCAGTAGCCCACACCCCTACGAGCAGTACTTC
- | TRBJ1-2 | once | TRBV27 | CASRYRESNYGYTF | TGTGCCAGCAGGTACAGGGAATCTAACTATGGCTACACCTTC
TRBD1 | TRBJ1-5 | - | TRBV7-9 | CASSFDRGNQPQHF | TGTGCCAGCAGCTTTGACAGGGGTAATCAGCCCCAGCATTTT
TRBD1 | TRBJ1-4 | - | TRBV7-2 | CASSRRPGQGYEKLFF | TGTGCCAGCAGCCGGAGGCCCGGACAGGGGTATGAAAAACTGTTTTTT
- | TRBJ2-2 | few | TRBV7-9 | CASSRMVGVRTGELFF | TGTGCCAGCAGCCGAATGGTAGGGGTACGAACCGGGGAGCTGTTTTTT
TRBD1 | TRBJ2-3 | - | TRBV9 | CASSRNEGAERDTQYF | TGTGCCAGCAGCCGAAACGAGGGGGCCGAGAGAGATACGCAGTATTTT
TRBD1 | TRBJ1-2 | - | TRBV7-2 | CASSLRQGAYGYTF | TGTGCCAGCAGCTTAAGACAGGGGGCTTACGGCTACACCTTC
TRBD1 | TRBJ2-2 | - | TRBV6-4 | CASSEQDRGHTGELFF | TGTGCCAGCAGTGAACAAGACAGGGGGCACACCGGGGAGCTGTTTTTT
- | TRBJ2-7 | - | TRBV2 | CASRRTALLSYEQYF | TGTGCCAGCAGAAGGACAGCCTTACTTTCCTACGAGCAGTACTTC
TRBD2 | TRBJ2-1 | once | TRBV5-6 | CASSLRSGSKNEQFF | TGTGCCAGCAGCTTGAGGAGCGGGAGTAAGAATGAGCAGTTCTTC
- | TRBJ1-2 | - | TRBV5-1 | CASSLTTPGYGYTF | TGCGCCAGCAGCTTGACAACTCCGGGGTATGGCTACACCTTC
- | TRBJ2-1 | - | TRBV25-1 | CASSLPGYNEQFF | TGTGCCAGCAGTTTACCGGGATACAATGAGCAGTTCTTC
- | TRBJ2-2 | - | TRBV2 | CASRANRDTGELFF | TGTGCCAGCCGGGCCAACAGGGATACCGGGGAGCTGTTTTTT
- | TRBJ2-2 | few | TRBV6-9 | CASSYPGDRTGELFF | TGTGCCAGCAGTTATCCGGGGGACCGCACCGGGGAGCTGTTTTTT
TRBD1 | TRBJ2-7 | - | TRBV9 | CASSEGQTSSYEQYF | TGTGCCAGCAGCGAGGGACAGACGAGCTCCTACGAGCAGTACTTC
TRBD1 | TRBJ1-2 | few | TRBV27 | CASSSQRTGGGYGYTF | TGTGCCAGCAGTTCTCAGAGGACAGGGGGCGGCTATGGCTACACCTTC
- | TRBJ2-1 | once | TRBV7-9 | CASSLGETVLGNEQFF | TGTGCCAGCAGCTTAGGAGAGACAGTTTTGGGCAATGAGCAGTTCTTC
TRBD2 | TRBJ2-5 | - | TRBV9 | CASSVTSESLGTQYF | TGTGCCAGCAGCGTAACTAGCGAGAGTCTGGGGACCCAGTACTTC
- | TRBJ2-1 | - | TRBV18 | CASSPPRDGRAYNEQFF | TGTGCCAGCTCACCTCCCAGGGACGGGAGAGCCTACAATGAGCAGTTCTTC
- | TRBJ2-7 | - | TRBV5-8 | CASSSPGFYEQYF | TGTGCCAGCAGCTCCCCGGGATTCTACGAGCAGTACTTC